The 11 T cell receptor beta chains below come from one sample, sequenced in a study of T cell changes during pregnancy in multiple sclerosis. The repertoire was sequenced with immunoSEQ multiplex PCR; TCRdb's copy has only in-frame clones and lacks some. The profile shows 89,000 or so clones, approximately 90% of them singletons. This specimen consisted of PBMCs, obtained in the first trimester of pregnancy. These receptor sequences come from a female donor in good health, serving as a control in a pregnancy study. Some clones in this sample may be carry-over from other donors' samples.

This rearrangement joins TRBV5-1 to TRBJ2-7; 9 bases are shared with TRBD2. V was clipped by 3 bases and J by 7 bases; unmatched bases: 8. This CDR3 comprises 14 residues. The germline CDR1 and CDR2 sequences are SGHRS and YFSETQ. The CDR3 protein is CASSSQSSGREQYF. The CDR3 DNA reads TGCGCCAGCAGCTCCCAAAGTAGCGGGAGAGAGCAGTACTTC. Filled out from reference TRBV5-1 and TRBJ2-7, the complete variable domain reads KAGVTQTPRYLIKTRGQQVTLSCSPISGHRSVSWYQQTPGQGLQFLFEYFSETQRNKGNFPGRFSGRQFSNSRSEMNVSTLELGDSALYLCASSSQSSGREQYFGPGTRLTVT.

This rearrangement joins TRBV7-9 to TRBJ1-1; a possible D gene is TRBD1 (6 bases). Trimming cost V 5 bases and J 1 base, with 14 bases left between them. The CDR3 has 15 residues. Germline CDR1 is SEHNR and CDR2 is FQNEAQ (reference sequence). The CDR3 nucleotides are TGTGCCAGCAGCCAGCATAGGGGGGGGAACACTGAAGCTTTCTTT. This translates into CASSQHRGGNTEAFF.

The chain links TRBV30 to TRBJ1-1; TRBD1 matches at 8 bases. The CDR3 is made up of 13 amino acids. V gave up 6 bases and J gave up 2 bases; unmatched junction bases: 5. Germline assignment: CDR1 GTSNPN and CDR2 SVGIG (reference sequence). The CDR3 loop reads CACRGPTNTEAFF. The CDR3 bases are TGTGCCTGCAGGGGGCCGACTAACACTGAAGCTTTCTTT. Variable domain in full (rest from reference TRBV30 and TRBJ1-1): SQTIHQWPATLVQPVGSPLSLECTVEGTSNPNLYWYRQAAGRGLQLLFYSVGIGQISSEVPQNLSASRPQDRQFILSSKKLLLSDSGFYLCACRGPTNTEAFFGQGTRLTVV.

This rearrangement joins TRBV29-1 to TRBJ2-1; maybe TRBD2 (5 bases). V shed 0 bases and J shed 0 bases, with 15 bases lying between them. Germline V gives CDR1 SQVTM, CDR2 ANQGSEA. The length of the CDR3 is 17 residues. DNA of the CDR3: TGCAGCGTTGAAGATCTTGAGCAGGAGGACTCCTACAATGAGCAGTTCTTC. Protein product: CSVEDLEQEDSYNEQFF.

The genes are TRBV6-1 and TRBJ2-2; a possible D gene is TRBD2 (6 bases). Germline V gene data show CDR1 as MNHNS and CDR2 as SASEGT. V was clipped by 7 bases and J by 3 bases, with 9 bases between them. The CDR3 consists of 13 residues. The DNA for the CDR3 is TGTGCCAGCATCCCGGGGGACACCGGGGAGCTGTTTTTT. It encodes CASIPGDTGELFF.

DNA of the CDR3: TGCGCCAGCAGCCAAGCAGTAAATCTCGCAGAGACCCAGTACTTC. It translates to CASSQAVNLAETQYF. The V and J genes are TRBV4-1 and TRBJ2-5; D uncertain. CDR3 length equals 15 residues. Trimming took off 1 base at V and 4 bases at J, with 13 bases between the two ends. Germline assignment: CDR1 MGHRA and CDR2 YSYEKL.

The V and J genes are TRBV5-8 and TRBJ2-5; 13 nucleotides agree with TRBD2. This CDR3 is built from 16 residues. With 4 bases clipped from V and 1 base from J, the junction kept 4 bases outside the gene matches. The germline V gene encodes CDR1 SGHTS and CDR2 YDEGEE. CDR3 amino acids: CASSPGTSGIQETQYF. In nucleotides, the CDR3 is TGTGCCAGCAGCCCGGGGACTAGCGGGATCCAAGAGACCCAGTACTTC.

The chain combines TRBV2 with TRBJ2-5, with TRBD1 matching over 12 bases. The V gene end was trimmed by 8 bases and the J gene end by 5 bases; junction bases not matched to a gene: 9. Germline-derived CDR1 and CDR2 are SNHLY and FYNNEI. The CDR3 has 15 residues. The CDR3 bases are TGTGCCAGCCGATACGGGACAGGGGGCGCGGAGACCCAGTACTTC. It yields the protein CASRYGTGGAETQYF.

The rearrangement uses TRBV5-6 and TRBJ2-5, with TRBD2 identical over 11 bases. Germline V gene data show CDR1 as SGHDT and CDR2 as YYEEEE. The CDR3 extends over 18 amino acids. Trimming cost V 0 bases and J 0 bases; bases outside gene matches: 7. CDR3 DNA sequence: TGTGCCAGCAGCTTGGAGGCTAGCGGGGGGAAGTACCAAGAGACCCAGTACTTC. The encoded protein is CASSLEASGGKYQETQYF. The full variable domain, in which reference TRBV5-6 and TRBJ2-5 provide the parts outside the CDR3, is DAGVTQSPTHLIKTRGQQVTLRCSPKSGHDTVSWYQQALGQGPQFIFQYYEEEERQRGNFPDRFSGHQFPNYSSELNVNALLLGDSALYLCASSLEASGGKYQETQYFGPGTRLLVL.

The gene calls are TRBV5-4 and TRBJ2-7; D not certain. The V end was cut by 4 bases, the J end by 6 bases, with 11 bases between. CDR1 SGHNT and CDR2 YYREEE come from the germline V gene (reference sequence). The CDR3 is made up of 12 amino acids. In DNA form, the CDR3 reads TGTGCCAGCAGCCGCGCCGGTAGCGAGCAGTACTTC. Amino acid sequence: CASSRAGSEQYF.

The rearrangement uses TRBV9 and TRBJ2-1; 10 nucleotides line up with TRBD2. V lost 4 bases to trimming and J lost 2 bases; unmatched junction nucleotides: 3. The CDR3 contains 15 residues. Germline values: CDR1 SGDLS, CDR2 YYNGEE. CDR3 bases: TGTGCCAGCAGCCCTGGGACTAGCGCCTACAATGAGCAGTTCTTC. This codes for CASSPGTSAYNEQFF. Complete variable domain (other parts from reference TRBV9 and TRBJ2-1): DSGVTQTPKHLITATGQRVTLRCSPRSGDLSVYWYQQSLDQGLQFLIQYYNGEERAKGNILERFSAQQFPDLHSELNLSSLELGDSALYFCASSPGTSAYNEQFFGPGTRLTVL.